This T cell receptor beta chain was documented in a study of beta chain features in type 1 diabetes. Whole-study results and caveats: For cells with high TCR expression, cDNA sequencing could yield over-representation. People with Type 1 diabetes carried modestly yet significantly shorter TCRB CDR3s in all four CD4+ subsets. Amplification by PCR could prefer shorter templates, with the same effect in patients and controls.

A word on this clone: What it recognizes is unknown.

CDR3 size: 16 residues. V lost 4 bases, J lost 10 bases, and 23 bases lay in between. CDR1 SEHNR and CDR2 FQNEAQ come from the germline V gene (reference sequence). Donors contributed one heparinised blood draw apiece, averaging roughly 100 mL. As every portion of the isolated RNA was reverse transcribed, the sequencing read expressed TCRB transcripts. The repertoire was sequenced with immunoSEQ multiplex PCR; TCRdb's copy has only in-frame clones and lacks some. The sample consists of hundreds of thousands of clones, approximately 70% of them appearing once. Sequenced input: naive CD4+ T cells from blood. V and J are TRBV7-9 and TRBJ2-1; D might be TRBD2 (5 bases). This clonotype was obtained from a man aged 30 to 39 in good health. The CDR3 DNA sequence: TGTGCCAGCAGCTCTCCCCGGGATCGAGCGGTGGGGGAGCAGTTCTTC. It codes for CASSSPRDRAVGEQFF. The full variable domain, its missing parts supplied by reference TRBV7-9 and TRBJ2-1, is DTGVSQNPRHKITKRGQNVTFRCDPISEHNRLYWYRQTLGQGPEFLTYFQNEAQLEKSRLLSDRFSAERPKGSFSTLEIQRTEQGDSAMYLCASSSPRDRAVGEQFFGPGTRLTVL.